The 26 T cell receptor beta chains below were found in one sample sequenced in a study of molecular identifiers for immune sequencing clone quantification. TCRdb passed the PCR reads through MiXCR, listing each CDR3 protein once. Of about half a million distinct CDR3 sequences listed, 25% are singletons. The sequenced sample was naive CD8+ T cells from blood, with Jurkat cell RNA spiked in. Subset described: FACS-sorted CD8+CD4-CCR7+CD45RA+ naive T cells. The receptor source for this set is a human donor in good health. Some libraries in this study had Jurkat cell RNA spiked in.

This clonotype was seen repeatedly, ten times or more. The chain combines TRBV7-9 with TRBJ2-3; D is ambiguous. Germline CDR1 and CDR2: SEHNR and FQNEAQ (reference sequence). The V gene lost 2 bases and the J gene lost 10 bases, with 7 bases spanning the gap. The CDR3 is 11 residues long. CDR3 protein: CASSLFEAQYF. CDR3 DNA sequence: TGTGCCAGCAGCTTATTTGAGGCGCAGTATTTT.

The chain couples TRBV9 to TRBJ2-2; the match to TRBD2 covers 7 bases. The CDR3 runs 16 residues. Germline CDR1 SGDLS, CDR2 YYNGEE. With 6 bases clipped from V and 3 bases from J, the junction kept 11 bases outside the gene matches. The CDR3 region has the DNA TGTGCCAGCAACGCGGGAGTAGGGTCGGACACCGGGGAGCTGTTTTTT. Its translation: CASNAGVGSDTGELFF.

This clonotype has a count of ten or more. The chain employs TRBV5-1 and TRBJ2-2; 12 bases fit TRBD2. The CDR3 extends over 16 amino acids. With V trimmed by 0 bases and J by 3 bases, 0 bases remained unmatched. Per the germline V gene, CDR1 is SGHRS and CDR2 is YFSETQ. CDR3 amino acids: CASSLGLAGDTGELFF. Here the CDR3 DNA reads TGCGCCAGCAGCTTGGGACTAGCGGGAGACACCGGGGAGCTGTTTTTT.

This clonotype was detected many times. The chain combines TRBV7-9 with TRBJ1-4; D may be TRBD1 (6 bases). CDR1 is SEHNR and CDR2 is FQNEAQ in the germline V gene (reference sequence). The CDR3 has 15 amino acids. Trimming pared 3 bases from V and 6 bases from J, leaving 14 bases between. CDR3 region: CASSFEQGMDEKLFF. CDR3 coding DNA: TGTGCCAGCAGCTTCGAGCAGGGGATGGATGAAAAACTGTTTTTT.

This clonotype was picked up many times. The chain couples TRBV6-6 to TRBJ2-4; a possible D gene is TRBD1 (5 bases). Germline-derived CDR1 and CDR2 are MNHNY and SVGAGI (reference sequence). The CDR3 length is 14 residues. V gave up 2 bases and J gave up 4 bases, with 9 bases separating them. The DNA of the CDR3 is TGTGCCAGCAGTTACGCCGGACAAAAAAACATTCAGTACTTC. This sequence encodes CASSYAGQKNIQYF.

Notes on this clonotype: A much larger clone sits a single nucleotide away, making a read error possible. V gene TRBV30 combines with J gene TRBJ2-1; D is undetermined. The V gene's germline CDR1 is GTSNPN and CDR2 SVGIG (reference sequence). V was shortened by 0 bases and J by 10 bases, with 7 bases between the two germline ends. CDR3 length: 11 residues. The DNA for the CDR3 is TGTGCCTGGAGTGTAACTAAAGAGCAGTTCTTC. Encoded protein: CAWSVTKEQFF.

Concerning this clonotype: A much larger clone lies a single base off, so this may be a read error. The conserved phenylalanine or tryptophan normally closing the CDR3 is absent here, so this likely arose from a read error. The limits of the CDR3 on the DNA are not certain, so only TCRdb's listed CDR3 is given. The chain couples TRBV12-3 or TRBV12-4 to TRBJ1-1. 12 amino acids form the CDR3, both terminal residues included. The CDR3 protein is CAILLPRGDDFL.

In this sample, this clonotype turned up many times. The gene calls are TRBV7-6 and TRBJ1-1; 7 bases match TRBD1. The CDR3 is 13 amino acids. J gave up 4 bases and V 5 bases, and 4 bases lay outside the gene matches. Germline lookup yields CDR1 SGHVS and CDR2 FNYEAQ. The CDR3 bases are TGTGCCAGCAGCCGAGGGACAGTCACTGAAGCTTTCTTT. Translating it yields CASSRGTVTEAFF.

The genes are TRBV11-3 and TRBJ1-2, with D perhaps TRBD1 (5 bases). Germline V gene data show CDR1 as SGHNT and CDR2 as YENEEA. Trimming took 0 bases from V and 5 from J, leaving 7 bases between them. The CDR3 covers 13 residues. CDR3 sequence: CASSLDSGYGYTF. CDR3 nucleotide sequence: TGTGCCAGCAGCTTAGATTCAGGGTATGGCTACACCTTC.

In the case of this clonotype: It may be a read error: a sequence one base away is much more abundant. This is likely a read error, given that the CDR3 carries no conserved phenylalanine or tryptophan at its end. The chain has TRBV2 and TRBJ2-3; D unclear. The CDR3 covers 14 residues. The germline CDR1 and CDR2 sequences are SNHLY and FYNNEI. With 4 bases removed from V and 0 bases from J, the gap between germline ends came to 8 bases. The CDR3 nucleotides read TGTGCCAGCAGTGGTATCAGCAGCACAGATACGCAGTATTTA. It yields the protein CASSGISSTDTQYL.

This chain uses TRBV20-1 with TRBJ2-3; 13 nucleotides match TRBD2. CDR1 is DFQATT, CDR2 SNEGSKA, per germline (reference sequence). CDR3 length: 18 amino acids. J gave up 2 bases and V 0 bases, and 8 bases lay outside the gene matches. Written as DNA, the CDR3 is TGCAGTGCTAGAGATATCAGGACTAGCGGGGGAATCACAGATACGCAGTATTTT. Translated: CSARDIRTSGGITDTQYF.

V and J are TRBV6-2 or TRBV6-3 and TRBJ2-2, with D perhaps given as TRBD1 or TRBD2 (5 bases each). The CDR3 runs to 13 residues. V lost 6 bases and J 4 bases, leaving 9 bases between the germline ends. The germline V gene has CDR1 MNHEY and CDR2 SVGEGT. CDR3 region: CASSTGTTGELFF. The CDR3 DNA is TGTGCCAGCAGCACCGGGACCACCGGGGAGCTGTTTTTT.

This clonotype was recorded at least ten times. V usage is TRBV21-1 and J usage is TRBJ2-3. TRBV21-1 is shown as a pseudogene. CDR3 length: 18 residues. The CDR3 bases are TGTGCCAGCAGCAAAGACCTTACACCCAAAATTAGCACAGATACGCAGTATTTT. This codes for CASSKDLTPKISTDTQYF.

This clonotype appeared a single time. V usage is TRBV7-9 and J usage is TRBJ2-3, with unresolved D. The germline V gene has CDR1 SEHNR and CDR2 FQNEAQ (reference sequence). CDR3 length equals 15 residues. Trimming removed 1 base from V and 4 bases from J, with 12 bases in between. The CDR3 DNA reads as TGTGCCAGCAGCTTAGTTGGGCCACGCTCAGATACGCAGTATTTT. It is translated as CASSLVGPRSDTQYF.

Worth noting for this clonotype: At one boundary the junction diverges from the germline segment, which might be a read error. The gene calls are TRBV7-9 and TRBJ2-5, with TRBD1 matching 10 bases. In germline, CDR1 is SEHNR, CDR2 FQNEAQ (reference sequence). CDR3 size: 15 residues. The CDR3 sequence is CASSPLTGGEEPQYF. As DNA, the CDR3 is TGTGCCAGCAGCCCTTTGACAGGGGGCGAAGAGCCCCAGTACTTC.

This clonotype was observed at least ten times. J is TRBJ2-7 and V is TRBV30; D perhaps matches TRBD2 (6 bases). V lost 3 bases, J lost 3 bases, and 9 bases lay in between. The length of the CDR3 is 12 residues. The germline V gene encodes CDR1 GTSNPN and CDR2 SVGIG (reference sequence). CDR3 sequence: CAWSHGSYEQYF. The CDR3 bases are TGTGCCTGGAGCCACGGGAGCTACGAGCAGTACTTC.

As for this clonotype: A clone one base away is much larger, so this may be a read error. This chain links TRBV7-2 with TRBJ1-1; no clear D. In germline, CDR1 is SGHTA, CDR2 FQGNSA. The CDR3 loop spans 14 amino acids. CDR3 in amino acids: CAGSFYPVGTEAFF. The CDR3 bases are TGTGCCGGCAGCTTCTACCCTGTAGGCACTGAAGCTTTCTTT.

V usage is TRBV6-5 and J usage is TRBJ1-2; no firm D call. Germline CDR1 MNHEY, CDR2 SVGAGI. Trimming removed 0 bases at V and 7 bases at J, with 9 bases between. CDR3 size: 13 residues. The CDR3 reads CASSYSGKTGYTF. The CDR3, as DNA: TGTGCCAGCAGTTACTCTGGAAAAACTGGCTACACCTTC.

The genes are TRBV12-5 and TRBJ2-3, with TRBD2 matching over 13 bases. The CDR3 is 18 amino acids. Germline CDR1 and CDR2: LGHNT and FRNRAP. Germline trimming cut 7 bases from V and 6 bases from J; bases unmatched to any gene: 16. The CDR3 sequence: CASEGGTSGALIRDTQYF. The CDR3 coding sequence is TGTGCTAGTGAGGGGGGGACTAGCGGGGCTCTAATCCGGGATACGCAGTATTTT.

The chain joins TRBV18 to TRBJ2-5, with TRBD1 matching 10 bases. CDR3 length: 13 residues. V shed 6 bases and J 3 bases; nucleotides not matched to a gene: 1. From germline, CDR1 is KGHSH and CDR2 LQKENI. CDR3: CASSGTGEETQYF. Here the CDR3 DNA reads TGTGCCAGCTCCGGGACAGGGGAAGAGACCCAGTACTTC.

The chain links TRBV6-2 or TRBV6-3 to TRBJ1-6; no reliable D call. Per the germline V gene, CDR1 is MNHEY and CDR2 is SVGEGT. The length of the CDR3 is 18 residues. V lost 0 bases and J lost 4, with 16 bases in between. CDR3 DNA sequence: TGTGCCAGCAGTTACTCGATTTCAGAAGCTCTTTATAATTCACCCCTCCACTTT. Translated, it gives CASSYSISEALYNSPLHF.

Only a few counts were recorded for this clonotype. A much larger clonotype is one base distant, so this may be a read error. The chain is built from TRBV4-1 and TRBJ1-1; no definite D call. The CDR3 runs to 14 residues. The germline V gene has CDR1 MGHRA and CDR2 YSYEKL. In DNA form, the CDR3 reads TGCGCCAGCGGCCAAGACGCAGGCAACACTGAAGCTTTCTTT. Its protein product is CASGQDAGNTEAFF.

There are many counts of this clonotype. V gene TRBV7-9 combines with J gene TRBJ2-3; D remains unclear. CDR3 length equals 15 residues. Between the trimmed V and J ends, which lost 5 bases and 4 bases, there was a span of 16 bases. Germline assignment: CDR1 SEHNR and CDR2 FQNEAQ (reference sequence). CDR3 protein: CASSPDPGTADTQYF. In DNA, the CDR3 is TGTGCCAGCAGCCCGGACCCCGGCACAGCAGATACGCAGTATTTT.

This clonotype was observed once. Relative to the germline gene, one junction end is altered; a read error may explain this. The chain is built from TRBV13 and TRBJ1-6, with no clear D. This CDR3 comprises 16 residues. Germline V gene data show CDR1 as PRHDT and CDR2 as FYEKMQ (reference sequence). CDR3 residues: CAGSSGEGRSDSPLHF. CDR3 coding DNA: TGTGCCGGCAGCTCCGGAGAGGGAAGGTCTGATTCACCCCTCCACTTT.

This clonotype was seen a handful of times. This chain uses TRBV5-1 with TRBJ2-7, with 7 nucleotides matching TRBD1. CDR1 SGHRS and CDR2 YFSETQ come from the germline V gene. The CDR3 spans 16 residues. V shed 0 bases and J 3 bases; nucleotides not matched to a gene: 9. The CDR3 spells CASSLAQVQGFYEQYF. In nucleotides, the CDR3 is TGCGCCAGCAGCTTGGCGCAGGTACAGGGGTTCTACGAGCAGTACTTC.

This clonotype has a single count. This may stem from a read error, because a much larger clone lies one nucleotide away. V gene TRBV6-6 combines with J gene TRBJ2-7; 10 bases are shared with TRBD2. From germline, CDR1 is MNHNY and CDR2 SVGAGI (reference sequence). The CDR3 covers 14 residues. The CDR3 bases are TGTGCCAGCAGCACCGGGACTAGCGTCTTCGAGCGGTACTTC. Its protein product is CASSTGTSVFERYF.